The sequence of this T cell receptor (beta chain) was determined in a study of T cells in Graves' hyperthyroidism and ophthalmopathy. Germline CDR1 MNHEY, CDR2 SVGAGI. The CDR3 length is 17 residues. V lost 0 bases to trimming and J lost 5 bases; unmatched junction nucleotides: 9. General observations from the study: Median prediction lead before ophthalmopathy onset was 6.5 to 7 months with the model.

Enrolled ophthalmopathy patients presented with a Clinical Activity Score of at least 3, a NOSPECS grade of at least 4, and disease duration under 3 months. To note about this clonotype: Its antigen is still unknown.

Amplified TCR beta CDR3 regions came from RNA transcripts. HTBI primers were the set used in a first-round RT-PCR of the TCR CDR3. TCRdb recomputed calls from the multiplex PCR reads with MiXCR, one row per CDR3 protein. This table has roughly 640,000 distinct CDR3 sequences, more than 15% appearing once. This receptor was taken from a woman between 40 and 55 years old with Graves' ophthalmopathy. Sequenced: blood. The V gene is TRBV6-5, the J gene TRBJ2-1, with 8 bases that match TRBD2. This CDR3 reads CASSYSSIRGGNNEQFF. CDR3 nucleotides: TGTGCCAGCAGTTACTCGAGTATCCGGGGGGGGAACAATGAGCAGTTCTTC.